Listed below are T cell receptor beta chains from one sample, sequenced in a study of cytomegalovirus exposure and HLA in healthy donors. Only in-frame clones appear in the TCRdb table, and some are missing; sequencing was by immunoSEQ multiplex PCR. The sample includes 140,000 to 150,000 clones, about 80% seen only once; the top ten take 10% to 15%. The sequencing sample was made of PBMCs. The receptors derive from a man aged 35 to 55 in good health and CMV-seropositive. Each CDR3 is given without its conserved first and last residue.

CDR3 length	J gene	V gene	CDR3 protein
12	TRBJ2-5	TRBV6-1	ASSEDKIRETQY
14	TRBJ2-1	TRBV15	ATSRERTSDYNEQF
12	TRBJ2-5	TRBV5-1	ASSLTGGRETQY
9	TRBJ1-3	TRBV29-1	SVNRGNTIY
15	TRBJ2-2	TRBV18	ASSRLGQGIGTGELF
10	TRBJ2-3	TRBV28	ASSLPGGTQY
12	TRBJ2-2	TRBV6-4	ASTWTIRTGELF
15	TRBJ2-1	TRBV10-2	ASSDGSASGTTNEQF
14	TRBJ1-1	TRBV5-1	ASSLGHRGTNTEAF
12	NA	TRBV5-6	ASSPGLTTYEQY
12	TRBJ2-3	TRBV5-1	ASSPGLRTDTQY
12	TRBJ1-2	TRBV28	AGGTGELSYGYT
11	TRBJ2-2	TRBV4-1	ASSGEDTGELF
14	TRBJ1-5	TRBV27	ASSLYNPGVDQPQH
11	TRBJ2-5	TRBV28	ASIAGGLETQY
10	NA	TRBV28	ALQGANHEQY
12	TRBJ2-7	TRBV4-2	ASSQDLAAYEQY
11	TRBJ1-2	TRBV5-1	ASSREGDYGYT
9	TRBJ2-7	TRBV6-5	ASSDLGEQY
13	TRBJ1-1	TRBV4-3	ASSRERGVWTEAF
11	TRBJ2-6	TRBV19	ASSQTGANVLT
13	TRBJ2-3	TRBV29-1	SVGEGAAHTDTQY
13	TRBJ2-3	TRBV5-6	ASSPTTSGSDTQY
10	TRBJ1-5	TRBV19	ASNLSGLPQH
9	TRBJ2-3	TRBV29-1	SGSGRDTQY
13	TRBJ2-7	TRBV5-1	ASSLWTSVTYEQY
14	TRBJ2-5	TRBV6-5	ASSYSLTTPQETQY
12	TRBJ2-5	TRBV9	ASSVGATPGTQY
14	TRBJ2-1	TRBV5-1	ASSLDLAGVRDEQF
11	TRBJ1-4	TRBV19	ASSGTVNEKLF
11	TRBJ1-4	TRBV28	ASSWGGREKLF
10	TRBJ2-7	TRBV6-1	ASSWTGYEQY
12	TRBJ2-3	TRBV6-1	ASSAGSGTDTQY